This T cell receptor (beta chain) was found in a study of CXCR3-negative and CXCR3-positive naive CD8 T cells. As regards this clonotype: Its antigen is not identified.

The study's findings and limits: Higher TRB CDR3 hydrophobicity marked CXCR3-positive naive cells relative to CXCR3-negative naive cells.

Researchers prepared the TRB cDNA libraries using 5' RACE with UMI labels. TCRdb reprocessed the 5' RACE reads, keeping one entry per CDR3 protein, no DNA. The specimen's table records some 130,000 distinct CDR3 sequences. The CDR3 runs 15 residues. Germline CDR1 reads LGHNA; CDR2 reads YSLEER. The sample taken for sequencing was naive CXCR3+ CD8+ T cells from blood. Indicated subset: CD45RO-CCR7+CD27+CD95- naive CD8+ T cells expressing CXCR3 (TNR3+). The receptor was derived from a human donor in good health. Some clones in this sample may be carry-over from other donors' samples. V usage is TRBV4-3 and J usage is TRBJ2-2. The CDR3: CASSQVFLNTGELFF.